The 26 T cell receptor beta chains in this list originate from one sample, sequenced in a study of blood T cells in healthy people across ages. PCR was performed a second time for about 6 to 11 cycles using a sample-barcoded 5' primer and a J-beta primer mix. TCRdb reanalysed the 5' RACE reads using MiXCR and keeps one entry per CDR3 protein. The sample carries about 2 million distinct CDR3 sequences, around 48% recorded once. Sequenced input: blood. These receptor sequences come from a woman in her forties in good health.

Notes on this clonotype: A junction end diverges from the germline sequence, so it may reflect a read error. V gene TRBV7-3 combines with J gene TRBJ2-5; TRBD1 or TRBD2 may be the D gene (5 bases each). The CDR3 totals 14 residues. Germline CDR1 SGHTA, CDR2 FQGTGA. As DNA, the CDR3 is TGTGCCAGCGGCTTAAATGCGGGCCGGGGCACCCAGTACTTC. This translates into CASGLNAGRGTQYF.

This rearrangement joins TRBV7-9 to TRBJ2-7, with a weak D call TRBD2 (6 bases). Looked up from germline, CDR1 is SEHNR and CDR2 is FQNEAQ (reference sequence). The CDR3 loop spans 12 amino acids. The CDR3 here is CRVGRDSYEQYF. CDR3 DNA: TGTCGGGTTGGGCGGGACTCCTACGAGCAGTACTTC. Full variable domain (outside the CDR3, taken from reference TRBV7-9 and TRBJ2-7): DTGVSQNPRHKITKRGQNVTFRCDPISEHNRLYWYRQTLGQGPEFLTYFQNEAQLEKSRLLSDRFSAERPKGSFSTLEIQRTEQGDSAMYLCRVGRDSYEQYFGPGTRLTVT.

This clonotype showed up just a few times. The chain couples TRBV28 to TRBJ2-7; D not resolved. The CDR3 contains 13 residues. The germline gives CDR1 MDHEN, CDR2 SYDVKM. Between the trimmed V and J ends, which lost 8 bases and 4 bases, there was a span of 15 bases. CDR3 coding DNA: TGTGCCAGCCGTCTAGGGATTTGGTACGAGCAGTACTTC. It translates to CASRLGIWYEQYF.

This clonotype has more than one count but fewer than ten. The chain uses TRBV5-1 and TRBJ2-7, with 8 bases aligning to TRBD2. CDR1 SGHRS and CDR2 YFSETQ come from the germline V gene. The CDR3 has 14 amino acids. V trimming: 4 bases; J trimming: 2 bases; junction bases outside the gene matches: 5. The CDR3, as DNA: TGCGCCAGCAGCCCAGCGGGGGCCACCTACGAGCAGTACTTC. Translation gives CASSPAGATYEQYF.

The chain couples TRBV7-8 to TRBJ2-7, with 10 bases aligning to TRBD1. Germline trimming cut 10 bases from V and 2 bases from J; bases unmatched to any gene: 11. CDR3 length equals 15 residues. Per the germline V gene, CDR1 is SGHVS and CDR2 is FQNEAQ. For the CDR3, the DNA is TGTGCCACCGCCGCCCAGGGACAGGGGACCTACGAGCAGTACTTC. Residues: CATAAQGQGTYEQYF.

This chain joins TRBV4-2 and TRBJ2-5; D is unresolved. CDR1 is LGHNA and CDR2 is YNFKEQ in the germline V gene. This CDR3 is built from 14 residues. V dropped 1 base and J dropped 1 base, with 7 bases sitting between them. CDR3 residues: CASSQAEGQETQYF. As DNA, the CDR3 is TGTGCCAGCAGCCAAGCTGAAGGCCAAGAGACCCAGTACTTC.

The V call is TRBV20-1, the J call TRBJ1-4; 7 nucleotides match TRBD1. CDR1 is DFQATT and CDR2 is SNEGSKA in the germline V gene (reference sequence). The CDR3 contains 11 residues. J lost 13 bases, V lost 6 bases, and 8 bases had no gene match. CDR3 bases: TGCAGTGCACCGGACAGGCGGTCACTGTTTTTT. As protein: CSAPDRRSLFF.

Points on this clonotype: Mismatch with germline at one junction end may stem from a read error. V gene TRBV7-2 combines with J gene TRBJ1-1; tentative D call: TRBD1 (5 bases). CDR1 and CDR2 (germline): SGHTA, FQGNSA. The CDR3 extends over 14 amino acids. CDR3 DNA: TGTGCCAGCGGCTTATGGTCCGGGGCGACTGGAGCTTTCTTT. It encodes CASGLWSGATGAFF.

The chain couples TRBV3-1 to TRBJ2-5; D remains unclear. Germline V gives CDR1 LGHDT, CDR2 YNNKEL (reference sequence). The length of the CDR3 is 15 residues. V was shortened by 1 base and J by 11 bases, with 20 bases between the two germline ends. CDR3 residues: CASSQGAAANNEQYF. CDR3 nucleotide sequence: TGTGCCAGCAGCCAAGGGGCGGCAGCGAACAATGAGCAGTACTTC.

This clonotype was detected a few times. The chain recombines TRBV7-9 with TRBJ2-6; D ambiguous. This CDR3 has 14 residues. CDR1 SEHNR and CDR2 FQNEAQ come from the germline V gene (reference sequence). V was shortened by 6 bases and J by 0 bases, with 6 bases between the two germline ends. The DNA of the CDR3 is TGTGCCAGCAGGCCTAGCTCTGGGGCCAACGTCCTGACTTTC. Protein product: CASRPSSGANVLTF.

This clonotype was seen repeatedly, ten times or more. CDR3 loop: CASSHVSASDQEQFF. In nucleotides, the CDR3 is TGTGCCAGCAGCCACGTTTCCGCGAGCGACCAAGAGCAGTTCTTC. The V gene is TRBV3-1, the J gene TRBJ2-1; D uncertain. Trimming pared 3 bases from V and 10 bases from J, leaving 19 bases between. Germline V gene lookup returns CDR1 LGHDT and CDR2 YNNKEL (reference sequence). The CDR3 is 15 amino acids.

The chain couples TRBV6-1 to TRBJ2-4; unclear D gene. Germline V gene data show CDR1 as MNHNS and CDR2 as SASEGT. V was pared by 3 bases and J by 8 bases, with 14 bases between. The CDR3 spans 14 residues. The CDR3 coding sequence is TGTGCCAGCAGTGACGGATCGGCTGTTGACATTCAGTACTTC. It translates to CASSDGSAVDIQYF.

This clonotype turned up a few times. The chain uses TRBV29-1 and TRBJ2-1, with 7 bases fitting TRBD1. With 4 bases clipped from V and 8 bases from J, the junction kept 14 bases outside the gene matches. The CDR3 is 15 residues long. The V gene's germline CDR1 is SQVTM and CDR2 ANQGSEA. CDR3 protein: CSVGAPTGLRDEQFF. The CDR3 nucleotides read TGCAGCGTTGGAGCCCCGACAGGGCTTAGGGATGAGCAGTTCTTC.

This chain joins TRBV4-3 and TRBJ2-1, with 8 positions matching TRBD1. V gave up 0 bases and J gave up 6 bases; unmatched junction bases: 7. This CDR3 is 16 amino acids long. The germline V gene encodes CDR1 LGHNA and CDR2 YSLEER. CDR3 residues: CASSQDKGQGGNEQFF. CDR3 DNA sequence: TGCGCCAGCAGCCAAGATAAAGGACAGGGCGGCAATGAGCAGTTCTTC.

The chain links TRBV18 to TRBJ1-4; 9 bases line up with TRBD1. The CDR3 spans 16 residues. Germline CDR1 and CDR2: KGHSH and LQKENI. With 5 bases clipped from V and 5 bases from J, the junction kept 9 bases outside the gene matches. The CDR3 nucleotides are TGTGCCAGCTCAGCAGGTCCCGGGACAGGGAATGAAAAACTGTTTTTT. Encoded protein: CASSAGPGTGNEKLFF.

The chain links TRBV10-2 to TRBJ1-2; no definite D call. With 2 bases removed from V and 8 bases from J, the gap between germline ends came to 12 bases. This CDR3 region has 13 residues. CDR1 WSHSY and CDR2 SAAADI come from the germline V gene. The CDR3: CASSERGSGGYTF. The CDR3 nucleotides are TGCGCCAGCAGTGAGCGGGGATCGGGAGGCTACACCTTC.

This clonotype was seen only a few times. The chain employs TRBV15 and TRBJ1-5; a weak D match, TRBD1 (5 bases). Germline V gene data show CDR1 as LNHNV and CDR2 as YYDKDF (reference sequence). The CDR3 loop spans 19 amino acids. The ends were cut back, 0 bases at V and 0 bases at J, with 18 bases in the middle. This chain's CDR3 is CATSRDVGVGGYSNQPQHF. The DNA of the CDR3 is TGTGCCACCAGCAGAGATGTGGGGGTTGGGGGGTATAGCAATCAGCCCCAGCATTTT.

The rearrangement links TRBV3-1 to TRBJ2-5; D is possibly TRBD1 or TRBD2 (5 bases each). The CDR3 extends over 16 amino acids. Trimming shortened V by 1 base and J by 4 bases, and 16 bases separated the two germline ends. Germline CDR1 reads LGHDT; CDR2 reads YNNKEL (reference sequence). DNA for the CDR3: TGTGCCAGCAGCCAAGGTACCGGGGTGAGGGGAGAGACCCAGTACTTC. Protein sequence: CASSQGTGVRGETQYF.

The V gene is TRBV3-1, the J gene TRBJ2-6, with TRBD1 matching over 9 bases. The CDR3 extends over 18 amino acids. Trimming removed 4 bases from V and 0 bases from J; junction bases left unmatched: 7. Germline V lookup: CDR1 LGHDT, CDR2 YNNKEL (reference sequence). CDR3 sequence: CASSRIDRGISGANVLTF. CDR3 sequence (DNA): TGTGCCAGCAGCCGCATAGACAGGGGGATCTCTGGGGCCAACGTCCTGACTTTC.

This chain connects TRBV6-1 to TRBJ2-7, with a weak D call TRBD1 (5 bases). The CDR3 is made up of 14 amino acids. V lost 5 bases and J 3 bases, leaving 14 bases between the germline ends. Germline CDR1 MNHNS, CDR2 SASEGT. The CDR3 DNA is TGTGCCAGCAGTAAAGGGGATACTCGCTACGAGCAGTACTTC. Encoded protein: CASSKGDTRYEQYF.

A single count supports this clonotype. The genes are TRBV4-1 and TRBJ2-7, with 8 nucleotides matching TRBD1. Germline trimming cut 1 base from V and 3 bases from J; bases unmatched to any gene: 8. Germline CDR1 is MGHRA and CDR2 is YSYEKL. This CDR3 comprises 16 residues. Written as DNA, the CDR3 is TGCGCCAGCAGCCAAGGGACAGGGAGAGGGCACTACGAGCAGTACTTC. Translating it yields CASSQGTGRGHYEQYF.

This clonotype has ten or more counts. V gene TRBV7-2 combines with J gene TRBJ1-5; 7 bases map to TRBD1. Germline CDR1 reads SGHTA; CDR2 reads FQGNSA. CDR3 length: 16 amino acids. V dropped 1 base and J dropped 5; count of bases not matched to a gene: 8. Written as DNA, the CDR3 is TGTGCCAGCAGCTTAGAATTGGGCAGGGGGGATCAGCCCCAGCATTTT. Its protein is CASSLELGRGDQPQHF.

The chain joins TRBV12-3 or TRBV12-4 to TRBJ2-7; D is tentatively TRBD1 or TRBD2 (5 bases each). The CDR3 is 14 residues long. V lost 7 bases, J lost 1 base, and 14 bases lay in between. The CDR3 is CASKLGRISYEQYF. The CDR3 nucleotides are TGTGCCAGCAAATTGGGACGGATTTCCTACGAGCAGTACTTC.

V and J are TRBV6-5 and TRBJ2-1; D is unresolved. The CDR3 is 18 residues long. V was trimmed by 0 bases and J by 8 bases, leaving 23 bases between them. The germline gives CDR1 MNHEY, CDR2 SVGAGI. In DNA, the CDR3 is TGTGCCAGCAGTTACTCGTCCCAAGTAGGTGTTGGTAGGGATGAGCAGTTCTTC. This codes for CASSYSSQVGVGRDEQFF.

V usage is TRBV12-3 or TRBV12-4 and J usage is TRBJ2-1, with D possibly matching TRBD2 (6 bases). The CDR3 covers 14 residues. V was pared by 1 base and J by 6 bases, with 10 bases between. The CDR3 nucleotides are TGTGCCAGCAGTTTAGGACCGGGGGTCAATGAGCAGTTCTTC. This translates into CASSLGPGVNEQFF.

The chain carries TRBV6-1 and TRBJ2-1, with D perhaps given as TRBD1 or TRBD2 (5 bases each). V was cut by 2 bases and J by 7 bases, with 18 bases left in between. Germline V CDR1 and CDR2: MNHNS, SASEGT. The CDR3 totals 16 residues. CDR3 loop: CASSERRDGLGNEQFF. The CDR3 DNA follows: TGTGCCAGCAGTGAAAGAAGGGACGGCCTGGGGAATGAGCAGTTCTTC.